These 21 T cell receptor beta chains share one sample of origin, sequenced in a study of T cell responses to AZD1222 COVID-19 vaccine. Using immunoSEQ multiplex PCR, the repertoire was profiled, and TCRdb retains in-frame clones only, with some absent. The table has 50,000 or so clones, 60% to 80% seen once. The sequencing here drew on peripheral blood, taken 28 days after the second AZD1222 dose. The source is an adult who received the AZD1222 COVID-19 vaccine.

This sequence joins TRBV7-2 and TRBJ2-7, with a tentative D call TRBD1 (6 bases). Trimming pared 2 bases from V and 0 bases from J, leaving 11 bases between. The CDR3 is 15 residues long. Germline loops: CDR1 SGHTA, CDR2 FQGNSA. This chain's CDR3 is CASSLFETGSYEQYF. CDR3 in DNA: TGTGCCAGCAGCTTATTTGAGACAGGCTCCTACGAGCAGTACTTC. The full variable domain, rest sourced from reference TRBV7-2 and TRBJ2-7, is GAGVSQSPSNKVTEKGKDVELRCDPISGHTALYWYRQSLGQGLEFLIYFQGNSAPDKSGLPSDRFSAERTGGSVSTLTIQRTQQEDSAVYLCASSLFETGSYEQYFGPGTRLTVT.

This sequence joins TRBV9 and TRBJ1-1; no firm D call. Trimming took 3 bases from V and 4 from J, leaving 10 bases between them. CDR3 length: 13 amino acids. The germline V gene encodes CDR1 SGDLS and CDR2 YYNGEE. CDR3 loop: CASSAGPITEAFF. CDR3 DNA sequence: TGTGCCAGCAGCGCCGGACCGATCACTGAAGCTTTCTTT.

The gene calls are TRBV6-5 and TRBJ1-1, with D unclear. V was shortened by 0 bases and J by 7 bases, with 12 bases between the two germline ends. The CDR3 contains 14 residues. The germline gives CDR1 MNHEY, CDR2 SVGAGI. The CDR3 region is CASSYSSPRGEAFF. The CDR3 nucleotides are TGTGCCAGCAGTTACTCGAGCCCACGGGGTGAAGCTTTCTTT.

The rearrangement joins TRBV13 to TRBJ2-3; TRBD1 matches 7 bases. The germline CDR1 and CDR2 sequences are PRHDT and FYEKMQ (reference sequence). The CDR3 runs to 14 residues. J lost 2 bases, V lost 5 bases, and 4 bases had no gene match. The CDR3 sequence: CASSLGQNTDTQYF. The CDR3, as DNA: TGTGCCAGCAGCCTGGGACAGAACACAGATACGCAGTATTTT. The full variable domain, with the rest looked up from reference TRBV13 and TRBJ2-3, is AAGVIQSPRHLIKEKRETATLKCYPIPRHDTVYWYQQGPGQDPQFLISFYEKMQSDKGSIPDRFSAQQFSDYHSELNMSSLELGDSALYFCASSLGQNTDTQYFGPGTRLTVL.

This chain connects TRBV18 to TRBJ1-3; unclear D gene. The CDR3 consists of 12 residues. Trimming cost V 2 bases and J 6 bases, with 5 bases left between them. Germline V gene data show CDR1 as KGHSH and CDR2 as LQKENI. The CDR3 loop is CASSPGLNTIYF. The DNA of the CDR3 is TGTGCCAGCTCACCAGGGCTAAACACCATATATTTT.

This clone appeared a few times. This sequence joins TRBV21-1 and TRBJ2-1; no check of the table's D call, TRBD1, against the DNA was made. TRBV21-1 is marked as a pseudogene. CDR3 length: 17 amino acids. In DNA, the CDR3 is TGTGCCAGCAGCAAAAAAAGCCCTGGGGCGGTTCACAATGAGCAGTTCTTC. It yields the protein CASSKKSPGAVHNEQFF.

This clone was seen just once. The V gene is TRBV5-1, the J gene TRBJ1-2; 9 nucleotides match TRBD1. This CDR3 comprises 12 residues. J gave up 12 bases and V 3 bases, and 6 bases lay outside the gene matches. Germline V gene data show CDR1 as SGHRS and CDR2 as YFSETQ. CDR3 amino acids: CASSYGTGNDTF. CDR3 in DNA: TGCGCCAGCAGCTACGGGACAGGGAACGACACCTTC.

This sequence joins TRBV6-5 and TRBJ1-2; 9 nucleotides match TRBD1. The CDR3 extends over 15 amino acids. The germline gives CDR1 MNHEY, CDR2 SVGAGI. Trimming at V came to 4 bases and at J to 5 bases, leaving 8 bases not matched to a gene. CDR3: CASSFTGGGGYGYTF. The CDR3 coding sequence is TGTGCCAGCAGTTTTACAGGGGGCGGTGGGTATGGCTACACCTTC.

The chain couples TRBV11-1 to TRBJ2-3, with D uncertain. Germline V gene lookup returns CDR1 SGHAT and CDR2 FQDESV (reference sequence). The V and J ends lost 6 bases and 2 bases respectively, with 15 bases between them. CDR3 length: 15 residues. The CDR3 here is CASSLDGRITDTQYF. The CDR3 region has the DNA TGTGCCAGCAGTCTAGATGGACGGATCACAGATACGCAGTATTTT.

This clone occurred once. This chain links TRBV4-1 with TRBJ1-5, with 9 bases that match TRBD1. Germline loops: CDR1 MGHRA, CDR2 YSYEKL. The V segment lost 1 base and the J segment 7 bases; nucleotides outside the gene matches: 8. The CDR3 loop spans 16 amino acids. The CDR3 DNA reads as TGCGCCAGCAGCCAAGGAGGGACAGGGACCAACCAGCCCCAGCATTTT. This codes for CASSQGGTGTNQPQHF.

The gene calls are TRBV6-1 and TRBJ2-1; no clear D gene. The CDR3 contains 16 residues. V lost 1 base, J lost 0 bases, and 10 bases lay in between. The germline V gene has CDR1 MNHNS and CDR2 SASEGT. The CDR3 sequence is CASSEDGASSYNEQFF. DNA for the CDR3: TGTGCCAGCAGTGAAGACGGCGCGAGCTCCTACAATGAGCAGTTCTTC.

V usage is TRBV21-1 and J usage is TRBJ1-2. TRBV21-1 is listed as a pseudogene. The CDR3 is 13 amino acids. CDR3 residues: CASSKGGGTGYTF. The DNA for the CDR3 is TGTGCCAGCAGCAAAGGAGGGGGGACTGGCTACACCTTC.

V and J are TRBV6-5 and TRBJ2-1; TRBD1 or TRBD2 may be the D gene (5 bases each). Per the germline V gene, CDR1 is MNHEY and CDR2 is SVGAGI. V was cut by 8 bases and J by 6 bases, with 14 bases left in between. There are 13 residues in the CDR3. CDR3 amino acids: CASARDLGNEQFF. For the CDR3, the DNA is TGTGCCAGCGCACGGGACCTCGGCAATGAGCAGTTCTTC.

V and J are TRBV29-1 and TRBJ1-1; 7 nucleotides match TRBD1. Trimming cost V 7 bases and J 4 bases; bases outside gene matches: 12. The CDR3 totals 14 residues. Germline CDR1 is SQVTM and CDR2 is ANQGSEA. In DNA, the CDR3 is TGCAGCGCTGCCCAGACAGGGAGCGGCACTGAAGCTTTCTTT. It encodes CSAAQTGSGTEAFF.

This rearrangement joins TRBV28 to TRBJ2-1; D is undetermined. Germline values: CDR1 MDHEN, CDR2 SYDVKM. V lost 6 bases, J lost 6 bases, and 15 bases lay in between. There are 14 residues in the CDR3. The chain's CDR3 is CASRLPLEGNEQFF. CDR3 DNA: TGTGCCAGCAGGCTCCCGTTGGAAGGCAATGAGCAGTTCTTC.

CDR3 amino acids: CASRLAPGYEQYV. The CDR3 coding sequence is TGTGCAAGTCGCTTAGCGCCGGGCTACGAGCAGTACGTC. The chain carries TRBV12-2 and TRBJ2-7; the DNA was not compared with TRBD2, the D call given in the table. TRBV12-2 constitutes a pseudogene. This CDR3 comprises 13 residues.

The chain combines TRBV28 with TRBJ1-5; D possibly corresponds to TRBD1 (5 bases). CDR3 length equals 15 residues. Germline V CDR1 and CDR2: MDHEN, SYDVKM. Trimming stripped 5 bases from V and 1 base from J, with 12 bases between. The CDR3: CASSRDRLSNQPQHF. The CDR3, as DNA: TGTGCCAGCAGTAGAGACAGACTCAGCAATCAGCCCCAGCATTTT.

The gene calls are TRBV14 and TRBJ1-1; TRBD1 might be the D (6 bases). V shed 3 bases and J shed 5 bases, with 10 bases lying between them. The V gene's germline CDR1 is SGHDN and CDR2 FVKESK. CDR3 length: 13 residues. The CDR3, as DNA: TGTGCCAGCAGCCAGCAGGGGCGGACTGAAGCTTTCTTT. Translation: CASSQQGRTEAFF.

The CDR3 spells CASSGGWRRTNYGYTF. Here the CDR3 DNA reads TGTGCCAGCAGTGGGGGGTGGAGACGGACTAACTATGGCTACACCTTC. V and J are TRBV6-1 and TRBJ1-2; D may be TRBD1 (5 bases). Per germline, CDR1 MNHNS and CDR2 SASEGT. Trimming took 4 bases from V and 0 from J, leaving 15 bases between them. The CDR3 is made up of 16 amino acids.

This chain links TRBV6-1 with TRBJ1-5; 7 nucleotides match TRBD1. Germline CDR1 and CDR2: MNHNS and SASEGT. The CDR3 runs 16 residues. The V and J ends lost 0 bases and 6 bases, in that order; junction bases with no gene match: 8. CDR3 bases: TGTGCCAGCAGTGAAGCGCGGGCAGGGGGTCGTCAGCCCCAGCATTTT. Protein: CASSEARAGGRQPQHF.

This chain links TRBV19 with TRBJ1-5; 7 bases align to TRBD1. Germline trimming cut 5 bases from V and 2 bases from J; bases unmatched to any gene: 6. The CDR3 contains 15 residues. Germline V gene lookup returns CDR1 LNHDA and CDR2 SQIVND (reference sequence). Here the CDR3 DNA reads TGTGCCAGTAGTGCGCACCAGGGGGGCAATCAGCCCCAGCATTTT. Amino acids: CASSAHQGGNQPQHF.